This T cell receptor (beta chain) was found in a study of T-cell reconstitution after alpha-beta-depleted transplantation in children. Notes on the study in general: The study traced high day-60 TCRbeta diversity in some patients to surviving recipient T cells and thymic progenitors. Alpha-beta T cells about two months after transplant reportedly derived from several hundred expanded graft clones. Most T-cell counts and diversity one year after the transplant came from T cells that were newly produced.

Turning to this clonotype: The antigen is undetermined.

From germline, CDR1 is MGHRA and CDR2 YSYEKL. The CDR3 has 14 residues. During its preparation, the TCRbeta library received unique molecular identifiers. TCRdb ran MiXCR on the PCR reads and lists one entry per CDR3 protein. The sample includes 700,000 to 850,000 distinct CDR3 sequences, 15% to 20% seen only once; the top ten take around 5%. This chain connects TRBV4-1 to TRBJ2-7; D may match TRBD1 or TRBD2 (6 bases each). The J call may be incorrect, as the DNA end agrees better with TRBJ2-1. The TCR sequence derives from a male patient aged 5 to 17 who had a stem cell transplant for acute lymphoblastic leukemia, so the T cells may come from the graft donor. The source was PBMCs, mostly from graft donor cells, collected 360 days after TCRalphabeta/CD19-depleted stem cell transplant. In DNA form, the CDR3 reads TGCGCCAGCAGCCAAGGTGTCAGGAGGGGGGAGCAGTTCTTC. Translation gives CASSQGVRRGEQFF.